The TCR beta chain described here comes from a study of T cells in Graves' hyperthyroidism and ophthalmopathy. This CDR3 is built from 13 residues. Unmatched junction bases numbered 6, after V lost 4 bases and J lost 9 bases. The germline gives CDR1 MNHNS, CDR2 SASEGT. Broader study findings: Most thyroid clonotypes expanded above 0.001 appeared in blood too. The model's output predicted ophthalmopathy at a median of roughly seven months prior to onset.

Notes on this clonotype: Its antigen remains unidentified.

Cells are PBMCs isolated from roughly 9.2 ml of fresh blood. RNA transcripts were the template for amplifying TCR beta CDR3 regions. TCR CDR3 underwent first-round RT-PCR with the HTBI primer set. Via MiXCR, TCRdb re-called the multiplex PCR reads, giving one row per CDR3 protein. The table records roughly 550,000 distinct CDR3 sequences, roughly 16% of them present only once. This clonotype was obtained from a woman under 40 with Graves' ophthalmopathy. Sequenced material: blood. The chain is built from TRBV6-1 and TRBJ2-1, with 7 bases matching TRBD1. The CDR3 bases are TGTGCCAGCAGTGGGATACAGGGGAGTGAGCAGTTCTTC. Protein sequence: CASSGIQGSEQFF.